This T cell receptor beta chain was captured by sequencing in a study of follicular helper T cells after annual influenza vaccination. TCRdb keeps only in-frame clones here, not all; method: immunoSEQ multiplex PCR. The sample consists of roughly 6,600 clones, roughly 88% of them appearing once. The time point: 2015-2016 season, 7 days after influenza vaccination. Before and after seasonal inactivated influenza vaccination, adults gave blood for sorting CD4 subsets for sequencing. Vaccine contraindications, substance abuse, HIV/AIDS, active malignancy and active illness excluded donors. Source: CXCR5+ CD38- circulating T follicular helper cells from blood, taken 7 days after influenza vaccination. Noted subset: circulating Tfh, non-naive CD4+CXCR5+PD-1+ (ICOS+CD38+ or ICOS-CD38-). This clonotype was sampled from an adult who received the influenza vaccine.

CDR3 nucleotide sequence: TGTGCCAGCAGCTCGGGACTAGCGGGAGTTACAGATACGCAGTATTTT. It encodes CASSSGLAGVTDTQYF. The V and J genes are TRBV7-6 and TRBJ2-3; 14 nucleotides agree with TRBD2. Per the germline V gene, CDR1 is SGHVS and CDR2 is FNYEAQ. The CDR3 runs 16 residues. The junction had 3 bases not matched to a gene; V was cut back by 4 bases and J by 3 bases. The whole variable domain, filled in from reference TRBV7-6 and TRBJ2-3, reads GAGVSQSPRYKVTKRGQDVALRCDPISGHVSLYWYRQALGQGPEFLTYFNYEAQQDKSGLPNDRFSAERPEGSISTLTIQRTEQRDSAMYRCASSSGLAGVTDTQYFGPGTRLTVL.